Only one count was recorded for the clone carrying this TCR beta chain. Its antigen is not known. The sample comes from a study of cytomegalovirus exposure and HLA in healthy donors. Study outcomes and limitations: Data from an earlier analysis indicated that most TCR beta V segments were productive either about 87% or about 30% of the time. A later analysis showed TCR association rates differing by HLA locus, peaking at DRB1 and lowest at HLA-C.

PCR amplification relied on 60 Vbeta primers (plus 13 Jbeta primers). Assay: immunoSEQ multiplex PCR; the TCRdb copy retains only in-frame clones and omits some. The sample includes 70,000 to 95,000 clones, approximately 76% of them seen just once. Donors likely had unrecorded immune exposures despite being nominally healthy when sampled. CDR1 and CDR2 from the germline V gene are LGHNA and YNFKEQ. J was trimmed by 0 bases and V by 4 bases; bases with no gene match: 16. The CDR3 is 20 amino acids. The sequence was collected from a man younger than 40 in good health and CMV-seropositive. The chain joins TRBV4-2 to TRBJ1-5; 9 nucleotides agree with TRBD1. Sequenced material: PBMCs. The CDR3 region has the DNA TGTGCCAGCAGCCCCCTTGACCGGGACAGGGTGTCCTATAGCAATCAGCCCCAGCATTTT. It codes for CASSPLDRDRVSYSNQPQHF.